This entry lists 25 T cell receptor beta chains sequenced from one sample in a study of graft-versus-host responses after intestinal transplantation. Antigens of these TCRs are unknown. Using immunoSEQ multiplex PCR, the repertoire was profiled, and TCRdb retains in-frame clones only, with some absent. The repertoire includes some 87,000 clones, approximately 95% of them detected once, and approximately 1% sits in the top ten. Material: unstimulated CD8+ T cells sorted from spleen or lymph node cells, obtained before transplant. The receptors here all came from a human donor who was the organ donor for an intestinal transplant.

The CDR3: CASALGAEKFTDTQYF. In DNA form, the CDR3 reads TGTGCCAGCGCGCTGGGGGCGGAGAAATTCACAGATACGCAGTATTTT. This sequence joins TRBV11-2 and TRBJ2-3, with a possible D match to TRBD1 (6 bases). Between the trimmed V and J ends, which lost 8 bases and 2 bases, there was a span of 20 bases. Germline values: CDR1 SGHAT, CDR2 FQNNGV. The CDR3 spans 16 residues.

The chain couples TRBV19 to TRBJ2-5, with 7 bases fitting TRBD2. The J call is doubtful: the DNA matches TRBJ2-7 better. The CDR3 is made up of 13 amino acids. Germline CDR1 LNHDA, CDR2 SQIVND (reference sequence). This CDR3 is CASSMGGYDEQYF. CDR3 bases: TGTGCCAGTAGTATGGGAGGGTACGACGAGCAGTACTTC.

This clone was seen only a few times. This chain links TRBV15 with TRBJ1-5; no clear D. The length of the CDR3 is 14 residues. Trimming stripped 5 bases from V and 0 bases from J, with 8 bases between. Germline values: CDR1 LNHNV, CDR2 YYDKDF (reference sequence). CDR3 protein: CATSGRDSNQPQHF. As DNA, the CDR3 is TGTGCCACCAGCGGTCGGGATAGCAATCAGCCCCAGCATTTT.

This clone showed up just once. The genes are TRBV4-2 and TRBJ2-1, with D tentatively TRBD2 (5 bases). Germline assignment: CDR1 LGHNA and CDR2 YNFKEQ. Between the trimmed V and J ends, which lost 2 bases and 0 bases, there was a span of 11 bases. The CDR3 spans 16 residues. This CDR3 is CASSQRRDSSYNEQFF. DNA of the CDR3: TGTGCCAGCAGCCAAAGACGGGATAGCTCCTACAATGAGCAGTTCTTC.

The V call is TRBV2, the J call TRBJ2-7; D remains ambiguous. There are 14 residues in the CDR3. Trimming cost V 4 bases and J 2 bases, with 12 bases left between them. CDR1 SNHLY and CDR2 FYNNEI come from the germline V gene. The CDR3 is CASSARSDTYEQYF. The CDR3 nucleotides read TGTGCCAGCAGTGCCCGCAGTGACACCTACGAGCAGTACTTC.

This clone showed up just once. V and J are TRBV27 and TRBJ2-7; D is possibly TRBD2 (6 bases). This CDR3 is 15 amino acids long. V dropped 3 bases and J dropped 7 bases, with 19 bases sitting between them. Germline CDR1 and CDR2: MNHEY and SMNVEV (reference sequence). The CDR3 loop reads CASSFRRILAGEQYF. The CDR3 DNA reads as TGTGCCAGCAGTTTCCGCCGAATACTAGCAGGGGAGCAGTACTTC.

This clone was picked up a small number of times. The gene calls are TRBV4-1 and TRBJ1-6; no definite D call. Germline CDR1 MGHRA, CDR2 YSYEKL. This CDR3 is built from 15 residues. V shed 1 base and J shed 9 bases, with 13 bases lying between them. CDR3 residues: CASSQGWRMVSPLHF. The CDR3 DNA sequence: TGCGCCAGCAGCCAAGGCTGGCGGATGGTTTCACCCCTCCACTTT.

The CDR3: CASSLGTGVGYTF. The CDR3 DNA sequence: TGTGCCAGCAGCCTAGGAACAGGGGTTGGCTACACCTTC. V is TRBV4-2 and J is TRBJ1-2, with TRBD1 matching 7 bases. V gave up 4 bases and J gave up 7 bases; unmatched junction bases: 6. This CDR3 contains 13 residues. Looked up from germline, CDR1 is LGHNA and CDR2 is YNFKEQ.

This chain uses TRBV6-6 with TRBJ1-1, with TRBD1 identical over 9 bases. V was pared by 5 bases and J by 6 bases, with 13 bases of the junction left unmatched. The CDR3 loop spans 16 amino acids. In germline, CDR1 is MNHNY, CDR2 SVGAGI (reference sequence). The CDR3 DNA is TGTGCCAGCAGTCACCGCCCGGGACAGGGAATCCCTGAAGCTTTCTTT. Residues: CASSHRPGQGIPEAFF.

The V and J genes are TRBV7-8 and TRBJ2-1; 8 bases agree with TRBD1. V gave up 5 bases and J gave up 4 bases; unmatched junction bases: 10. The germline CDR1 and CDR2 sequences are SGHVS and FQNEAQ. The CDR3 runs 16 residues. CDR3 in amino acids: CASSAAGTGSYNEQFF. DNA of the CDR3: TGTGCCAGCAGCGCTGCCGGGACAGGTTCGTACAATGAGCAGTTCTTC.

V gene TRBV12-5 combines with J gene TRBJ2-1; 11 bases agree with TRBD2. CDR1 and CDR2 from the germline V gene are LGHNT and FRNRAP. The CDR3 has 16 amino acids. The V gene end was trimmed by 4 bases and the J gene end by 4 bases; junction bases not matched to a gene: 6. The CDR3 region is CASGWETSGEYNEQFF. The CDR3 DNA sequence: TGTGCTAGTGGTTGGGAGACTAGCGGGGAATACAATGAGCAGTTCTTC.

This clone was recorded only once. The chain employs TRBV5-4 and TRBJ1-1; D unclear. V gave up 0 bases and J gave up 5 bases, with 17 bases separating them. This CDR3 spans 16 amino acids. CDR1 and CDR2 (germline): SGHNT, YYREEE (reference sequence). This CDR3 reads CASSLVEGPEETEAFF. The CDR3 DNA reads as TGTGCCAGCAGCTTGGTGGAGGGTCCCGAGGAGACTGAAGCTTTCTTT.

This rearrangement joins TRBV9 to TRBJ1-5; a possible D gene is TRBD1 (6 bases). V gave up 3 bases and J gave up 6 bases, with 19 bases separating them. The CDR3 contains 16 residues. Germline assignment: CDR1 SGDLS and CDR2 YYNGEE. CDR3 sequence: CASSEGDAIGGQPQHF. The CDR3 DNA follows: TGTGCCAGCAGCGAGGGGGACGCTATAGGGGGTCAGCCCCAGCATTTT.

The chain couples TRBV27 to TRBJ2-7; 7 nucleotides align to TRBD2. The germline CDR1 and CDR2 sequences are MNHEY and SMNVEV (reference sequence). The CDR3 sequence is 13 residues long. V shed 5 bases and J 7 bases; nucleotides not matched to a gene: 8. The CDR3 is CASSGGGLGEQYF. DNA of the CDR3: TGTGCCAGCAGTGGGGGGGGGTTGGGGGAGCAGTACTTC.

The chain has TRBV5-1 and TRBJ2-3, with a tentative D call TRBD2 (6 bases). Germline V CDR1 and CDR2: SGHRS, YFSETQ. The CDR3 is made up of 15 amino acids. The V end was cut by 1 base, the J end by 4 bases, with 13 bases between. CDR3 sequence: CASSLLGGVADTQYF. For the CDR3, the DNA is TGCGCCAGCAGCTTGTTGGGCGGGGTCGCAGATACGCAGTATTTT.

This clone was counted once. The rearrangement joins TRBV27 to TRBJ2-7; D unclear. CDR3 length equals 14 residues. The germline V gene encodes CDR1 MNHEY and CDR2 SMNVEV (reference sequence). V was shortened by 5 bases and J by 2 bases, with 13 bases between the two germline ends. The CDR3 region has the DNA TGTGCCAGCAGTACGCACAGAAAAACCTACGAGCAGTACTTC. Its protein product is CASSTHRKTYEQYF.

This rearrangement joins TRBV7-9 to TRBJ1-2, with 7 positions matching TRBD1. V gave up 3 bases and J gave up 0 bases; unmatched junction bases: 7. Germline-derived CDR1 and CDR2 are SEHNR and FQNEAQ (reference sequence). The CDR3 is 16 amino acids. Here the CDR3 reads CASSFPPTGTNYGYTF. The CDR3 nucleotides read TGTGCCAGCAGCTTCCCCCCGACAGGGACTAACTATGGCTACACCTTC.

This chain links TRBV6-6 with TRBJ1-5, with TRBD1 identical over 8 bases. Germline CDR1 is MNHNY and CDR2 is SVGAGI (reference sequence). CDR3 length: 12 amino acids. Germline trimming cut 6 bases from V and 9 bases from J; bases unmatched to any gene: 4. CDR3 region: CASRTGEGPQHF. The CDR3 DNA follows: TGTGCCAGCAGGACAGGGGAGGGGCCCCAGCATTTT.

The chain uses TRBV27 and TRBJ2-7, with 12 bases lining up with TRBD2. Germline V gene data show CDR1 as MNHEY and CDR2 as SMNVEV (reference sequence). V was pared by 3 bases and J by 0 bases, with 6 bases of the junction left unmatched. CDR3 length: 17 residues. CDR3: CASSFTLAGGNSYEQYF. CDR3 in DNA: TGTGCCAGCAGTTTCACACTAGCGGGAGGTAACTCCTACGAGCAGTACTTC.

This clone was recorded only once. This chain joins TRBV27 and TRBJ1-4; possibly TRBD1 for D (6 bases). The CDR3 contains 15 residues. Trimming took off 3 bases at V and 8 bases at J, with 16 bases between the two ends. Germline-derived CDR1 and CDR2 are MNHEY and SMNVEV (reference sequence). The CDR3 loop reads CASSFQGIGVEKLFF. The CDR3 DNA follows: TGTGCCAGCAGTTTTCAGGGGATCGGTGTCGAAAAACTGTTTTTT.

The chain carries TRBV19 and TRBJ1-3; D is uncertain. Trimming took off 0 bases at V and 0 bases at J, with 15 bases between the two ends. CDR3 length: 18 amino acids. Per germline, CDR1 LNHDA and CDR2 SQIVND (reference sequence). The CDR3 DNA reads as TGTGCCAGTAGTATAGATAGTCATCACGGGAGCTCTGGAAACACCATATATTTT. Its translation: CASSIDSHHGSSGNTIYF.

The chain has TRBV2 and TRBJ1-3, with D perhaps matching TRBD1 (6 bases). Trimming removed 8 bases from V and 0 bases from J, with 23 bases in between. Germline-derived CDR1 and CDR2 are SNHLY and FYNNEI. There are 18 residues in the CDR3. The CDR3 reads CASQSSPRRQASGNTIYF. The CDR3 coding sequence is TGTGCCAGCCAATCATCCCCGCGACGACAGGCCTCTGGAAACACCATATATTTT.

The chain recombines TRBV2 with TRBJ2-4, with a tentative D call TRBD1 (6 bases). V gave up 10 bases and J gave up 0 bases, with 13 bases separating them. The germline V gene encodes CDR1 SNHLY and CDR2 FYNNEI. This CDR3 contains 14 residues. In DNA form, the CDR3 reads TGTGCCAACTTGGACAGATTAGCCAAAAACATTCAGTACTTC. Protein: CANLDRLAKNIQYF.

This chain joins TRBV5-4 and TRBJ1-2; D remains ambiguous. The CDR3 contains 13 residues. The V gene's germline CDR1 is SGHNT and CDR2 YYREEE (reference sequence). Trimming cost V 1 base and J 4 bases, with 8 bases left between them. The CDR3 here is CASSLHGGYGYTF. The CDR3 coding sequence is TGTGCCAGCAGCTTGCACGGCGGCTATGGCTACACCTTC.

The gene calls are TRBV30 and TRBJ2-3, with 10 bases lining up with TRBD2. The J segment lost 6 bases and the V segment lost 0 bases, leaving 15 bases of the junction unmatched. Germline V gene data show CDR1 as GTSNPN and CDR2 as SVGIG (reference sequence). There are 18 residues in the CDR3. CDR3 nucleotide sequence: TGTGCCTGGAGTGTACCCCCTCCCACTAGCGGGGTTTTGGATACGCAGTATTTT. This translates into CAWSVPPPTSGVLDTQYF.